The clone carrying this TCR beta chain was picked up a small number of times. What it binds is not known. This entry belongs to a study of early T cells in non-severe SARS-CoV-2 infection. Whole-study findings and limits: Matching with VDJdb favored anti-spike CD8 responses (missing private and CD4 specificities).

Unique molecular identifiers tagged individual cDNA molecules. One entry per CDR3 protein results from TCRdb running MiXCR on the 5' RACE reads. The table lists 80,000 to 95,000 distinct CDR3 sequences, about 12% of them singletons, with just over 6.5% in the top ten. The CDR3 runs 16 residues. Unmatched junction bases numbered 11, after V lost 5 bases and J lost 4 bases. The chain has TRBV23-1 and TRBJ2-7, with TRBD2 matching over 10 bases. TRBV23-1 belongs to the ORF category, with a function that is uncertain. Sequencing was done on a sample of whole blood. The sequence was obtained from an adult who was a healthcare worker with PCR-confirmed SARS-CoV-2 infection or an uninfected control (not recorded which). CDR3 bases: TGCGCCAGCAGTGCTCACGGGACTAGCGAAGCTTACGAGCAGTACTTC. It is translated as CASSAHGTSEAYEQYF.